The clone carrying this TCR beta chain turned up a few times. The PCR ran on 60 Vbeta and 13 Jbeta primers. The repertoire was sequenced with immunoSEQ multiplex PCR; TCRdb's copy has only in-frame clones and lacks some. The table lists more than 70,000 clones, approximately 70% of them singletons, with roughly 10% in the top ten. The data stem from a study of cytomegalovirus exposure and HLA in healthy donors. With 2 bases removed from V and 0 bases from J, the gap between germline ends came to 8 bases. Looked up from germline, CDR1 is MNHNS and CDR2 is SASEGT. CDR3 length: 15 residues. The origin of this receptor is a woman aged 50 to 60 in good health and CMV-seropositive. V gene TRBV6-1 combines with J gene TRBJ1-5, with D possibly TRBD1 on 5 matching bases. The sample was PBMCs. Written as DNA, the CDR3 is TGTGCCAGCAGTGAAACAGGTTATAGCAATCAGCCCCAGCATTTT. Translating it yields CASSETGYSNQPQHF.